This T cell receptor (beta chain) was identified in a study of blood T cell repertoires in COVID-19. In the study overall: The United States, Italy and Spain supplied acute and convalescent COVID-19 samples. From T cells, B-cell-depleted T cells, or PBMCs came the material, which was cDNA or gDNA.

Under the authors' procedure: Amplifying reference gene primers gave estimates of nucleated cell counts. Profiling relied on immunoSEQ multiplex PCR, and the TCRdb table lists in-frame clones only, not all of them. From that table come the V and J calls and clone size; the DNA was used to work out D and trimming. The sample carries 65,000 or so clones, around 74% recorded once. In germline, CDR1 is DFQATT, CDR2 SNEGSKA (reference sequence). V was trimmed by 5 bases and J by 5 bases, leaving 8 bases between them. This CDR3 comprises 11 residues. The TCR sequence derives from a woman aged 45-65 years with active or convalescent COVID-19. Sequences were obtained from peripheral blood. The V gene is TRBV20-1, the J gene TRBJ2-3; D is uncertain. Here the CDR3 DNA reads TGCAGTGCTGCTGCGTTAGATACGCAGTATTTT. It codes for CSAAALDTQYF.